This T cell receptor (beta chain) appears in the sequencing data of a study of T cells in Graves' hyperthyroidism and ophthalmopathy. The investigators amplified TCR beta CDR3 regions from RNA transcripts. RT-PCR in the first round (using the HTBI primer set) targeted the TCR CDR3. TCRdb redid the calling of the multiplex PCR reads with MiXCR, one entry per CDR3 protein. This table has around 400,000 distinct CDR3 sequences, around 15% appearing once. In its sample, this clonotype was seen a few times. V gave up 6 bases and J gave up 1 base, with 12 bases separating them. The CDR3 is 15 amino acids. Germline values: CDR1 MDHEN, CDR2 SYDVKM.

This receptor was taken from a woman in her sixties or seventies with Graves' ophthalmopathy. The sample comprised blood. The V call is TRBV28, the J call TRBJ2-2, with D possibly TRBD2 on 6 matching bases. The CDR3 region has the DNA TGTGCCAGCAGAAAACTAGCTGGGAACACCGGGGAGCTGTTTTTT. It is translated as CASRKLAGNTGELFF.